The following is a T cell receptor beta chain sequence with its context. Antigen specificity is unknown. Possible read error: a much larger clone is one base away. The data stem from a study of CD8 T cells in ankylosing spondylitis. Quantitative barcoded 5'-RACE was used to prepare TCR beta libraries. TCRdb processed the 5' RACE reads anew with MiXCR; each CDR3 protein has one entry. The sample has more than 250,000 distinct CDR3 sequences, approximately 10% seen once. Germline CDR1 and CDR2: DFQATT and SNEGSKA (reference sequence). The CDR3 has 17 amino acids. Study outcomes and limitations: Previously reported in reactive arthritis synovial fluid and blood were some of the motif variants. In ankylosing spondylitis patients, matched synovial fluid reportedly showed significant enrichment of disease-linked clones.

The chain recombines TRBV20-1 with TRBJ2-1; TRBD2 matches 12 bases. Sequencing was carried out using blood, either unsorted or a sorted T cell fraction (not recorded which). The receptor comes from a female donor with ankylosing spondylitis or in good health (not recorded which). CDR3 in amino acids: CSARKGLAGTFYNAQFF. The CDR3 DNA reads as TGCAGTGCTAGAAAAGGACTAGCGGGAACTTTCTACAATGCGCAGTTCTTC.